This T cell receptor beta chain was identified during a study of blood T cell repertoires in COVID-19 (dated by TCRdb to between 2020 and 2021). Study-wide context: Samples covering the acute and convalescent phases of COVID-19 were provided by collaborators in the United States, Italy and Spain. The material from the prospective study consisted of cDNA or gDNA derived from T cells, B-cell-depleted T cells, or PBMCs. Deeply sampled blood TCRbeta repertoires from subjects exposed to, actively infected with, or recovered from COVID-19 were included in the dataset. The repertoires were released in a freely available public database meant as a resource for research on the immune response to SARS-CoV-2. The samples were drawn from two sources: the first 160 participants of the ongoing ImmuneRACE study, and 1,000 to 1,500 subjects contributed by 6 global collaborators. A de-identified subject ID, COVID-19 status, age in years and sex were almost always included in the sample metadata. HLA class I and class II types, where available, came from metadata supplied by the sample provider rather than from assay-based typing. The paper's findings and limits, for the study overall: How much clinical and demographic metadata was included differed by source and by participant, and the metadata was provided uncurated.

Trimming at the junction amounts to 3 bases on V and 12 bases on J, and the germline ends lie 22 bases apart. The CDR3 numbers 14 residues from cysteine through phenylalanine. The read is trimmed to its CDR3 DNA, 42 bases read in frame from base 1. The CDR1 and CDR2 encoded by the germline V gene are SGHRS and YFSETQ. The immunoSEQ Assay, a bias-controlled multiplex PCR, was used to amplify TCRbeta CDR3 regions from genomic DNA. Per the source publication's procedure: Within the assay, amplification of reference gene primers was used to estimate how many nucleated cells each sample contained. Sequence reads were collapsed and filtered to measure the absolute abundance of every unique TCRbeta CDR3 rearrangement. For each sample, productive Simpson clonality was calculated as the square root of Simpson's diversity index across productive rearrangements. Imported from immuneACCESS, the table was reduced by TCRdb to in-frame sequences with V and J called. These copies leave out some clones; in studies compared against another copy, an unresolved V gene accounts for under half, and the cause of the remainder is not known. That table gives V, J and clone size, and the DNA gave D and trimming. Present in this sample are about 220,000 clones, roughly 84% of which were seen just once. Of the sample, approximately 6.8% is held by the ten largest clones.

About this clone itself: What this receptor recognizes is not known. No per-base quality is available; no much larger clone lies one base away.

Enrolling through a virtual design, the prospective study's participants ranged in age from roughly 18 to 89 years and lived across roughly 23 United States geographic areas. To assign participants to cohorts, the prospective study relied on clinical history that participants themselves reported in a screening survey and a study questionnaire. ImmuneRACE Cohort 3 recovered participants were defined by two consecutive negative NP/OP PCR tests, healthcare professional clearance, or symptom resolution. In the prospective study, mobile phlebotomists collected whole blood, serum and a nasopharyngeal or oropharyngeal swab from each participant. Participants in the prospective study had the option to provide additional blood draws and questionnaires over a 2-month period. Before DNA extraction, prospective study blood samples were shipped either frozen or at room temperature.

The chain uses TRBV5-1 and TRBJ2-7, with a tentative D gene TRBD1 over 7 matching bases. The source of this sequence is a woman aged 40 to 55 who had recovered from COVID-19. Sequences were obtained from PBMCs or T cells enriched from blood (not recorded which). The CDR3 protein is CASSSTGTARGVYF. The DNA reads as follows: TGCGCCAGCAGCTCTACCGGGACAGCAAGGGGGGTGTACTTC. Reference TRBV5-1 and TRBJ2-7 genes cover what lies past the CDR3, so the full variable domain is KAGVTQTPRYLIKTRGQQVTLSCSPISGHRSVSWYQQTPGQGLQFLFEYFSETQRNKGNFPGRFSGRQFSNSRSEMNVSTLELGDSALYLCASSSTGTARGVYFGPGTRLTVT.